The following is a TCR beta chain sequence with its context. The target of this receptor is not known. Qualities for individual bases were not recorded, and no much larger clone is one base off. This record comes from a study of blood T cells in healthy people across ages (dated by TCRdb to between 2015 and 2016). About the investigation overall: In model experiments, roughly one uniquely barcoded TCR beta cDNA molecule per two T cells was captured by template switching. Age-related changes in TCR beta repertoire diversity were measured in the study by deep sequencing normalized with unique cDNA molecular identifiers. Donors were grouped into four age groups: young (average roughly 17 years), middle-aged (under 40), aged (about 60) and long-lived (just over 80). Two additional independent replicas of 1 million unique cDNA reads from the same blood draw were analyzed for two donors (one aged 18 to 29 and one aged 80 or older). To avoid experimental bias, donors of different ages were randomly spread across the sequencing lanes.

What the research found in general, with its limitations: A strong correlation was found between observed TCR beta diversity and the percentage of naive T cells measured by flow cytometry. The CMV infection status of donors was not known, potentially confounding age-related changes in expanded clonotypes. Observed TCR beta diversity per million T cells fell roughly linearly with age, and a significant reduction was already apparent by age around 40. Compared with the aged group, the long-lived group had more naive CD4+ T cells, fewer expanded clones and increased TCR diversity, a pattern suggesting age selection. Because profiling used bulk unsorted PBMCs, naive and antigen-experienced compartments could not be compared conclusively. Estimates of total diversity from one million sequenced T cells were regarded as lower bounds and underestimates.

The 39 donors, aged about 6 to 100 years, were systemically healthy Caucasian individuals from Russia. Each donor gave roughly 9 milliliters of peripheral blood, drawn into EDTA-treated Vacutainer tubes. Ficoll-Paque density-gradient centrifugation was used to isolate PBMCs, with at least 6 million per sample. Trizol reagent was used to extract total RNA from the PBMCs, yielding at least 5.5 micrograms per sample. For every donor, flow cytometry on a PBMC aliquot measured the percentage of naive CD45RAhigh/CD27high T cells. The library was generated by 5' RACE. TCRdb names Illumina HiSeq 2500 as the instrument used. A second about 7 to 12 cycle PCR used a sample-barcoded 5' primer and a J-beta primer mix. Each TCR beta cDNA molecule received a unique molecular identifier from a template-switch 5' adaptor carrying 12 random nucleotides. At least 2.5 million CDR3-containing paired-end reads were obtained from each sample. All of the RNA was converted into first-strand cDNA using the Mint cDNA synthesis kit, with a TRBC-specific oligonucleotide serving as the primer. Following uracil-DNA glycosylase treatment, a first 18-cycle PCR with universal primers M1SS and BC2_uni_R was performed on all cDNA. Regarding the original processing steps: Normalization of each sample was performed by random selection of 1 million high-quality reads, each carrying a distinct molecular identifier. Instead of being binned into consensus sequences, reads that shared molecular identifiers were thrown out. MiTCR, with a Q25 quality threshold and the strictest error-elimination algorithm, was used for CDR3 identification, clonotype clustering and error correction. A nonparametric unseen species model with Euler transformation was used to estimate a lower bound on total TCR beta diversity. TCRdb trimmed public reads at Q25 via fastp, called clones via MiXCR and kept in-frame beta chains. A single entry per CDR3 protein holds the most common genes and DNA from its merged rows. TCRdb's processing, not the authors' own work, is the source of the V and J calls. Across this sample there are hundreds of thousands of distinct CDR3 sequences, with about 48% seen only once. Of the sample, around an eighth falls within the top ten clones.

V is reduced by 5 bases and J by 6 bases, leaving a spacing of 11 bases between them. CDR1 is given as SEHNR and CDR2 as FQNEAQ, both from the germline V gene (reference sequence). Reading from cysteine to phenylalanine, the CDR3 counts 14 amino acids. Kept here is only the CDR3 DNA, which spans 42 bases and is read in frame from base 1. Sequenced: blood. The TCR was taken from a man younger than 45 in good health. The chain was built from TRBV7-9 and TRBJ1-6; TRBD1 could be the D gene, as 6 bases match. In nucleotides, the sequence is TGTGCCAGCAGCCCCGGGACAATTAATTCACCCCTCCACTTT. It translates to CASSPGTINSPLHF.